This T cell receptor beta chain stems from a study of shared clonotypes between healthy human individuals. At the level of the study: The cohort comprised a couple of women and a few men. Their ages spanned 18 to 49 years.

V was cut by 5 bases and J by 3 bases, with 20 bases left in between. Germline V gene data show CDR1 as LNHDA and CDR2 as SQIVND (reference sequence). This CDR3 has 16 amino acids. TCRdb keeps only in-frame clones here, not all; method: immunoSEQ multiplex PCR. There are a few million clones in the sample; 90% to 95% occur only once, and under 0.15% lies in the top ten. Donors, without exception, were Caucasian adults residing in Nashville, Tennessee. Negatively enriched CD4+ T cells were divided by CD45RA into naive and memory. This receptor was obtained from a man younger than 30 in good health. Sequenced: naive CD4+ T cells sorted from blood. Subset of the sample: CD45RA+ positively selected. The rearrangement uses TRBV19 and TRBJ2-7; no firm D call. CDR3 DNA sequence: TGTGCCAGTAGTCCGAGGACCTCCAAGCTTCTCTACGAGCAGTACTTC. This gives the protein CASSPRTSKLLYEQYF.